This T cell receptor beta chain was captured by sequencing in a study of identical twins listed by TCRdb under 2016. Notes on the research overall: The study deep-sequenced TCR alpha and beta repertoires from monozygotic twins, unrelated adults of various ages and cord blood to test whether fetal clonotypes persist. To rule out contamination, the twin experiments were replicated at different times with different library preparation protocols.

Library prep was done by 5' RACE. Sequencing instrument: Illumina HiSeq 2000. Template switching added a universal primer binding site, and the final cDNA carried a unique molecular identifier that allowed TCR cDNA molecules to be counted accurately. Specific primers in the conserved constant-segment region were used to synthesize first-strand cDNA for TCR alpha and beta chains. To control for contamination, every cDNA library carried two barcodes: a SMART-Mk sample barcode plus Illumina barcodes. Two successive PCR steps introduced TruSeq adapter sequences along with Illumina sample barcodes. The TCR alpha and beta cDNA libraries were sequenced on the Illumina HiSeq platform using custom primers. As for the authors' bioinformatics: MiGEC was used to process raw reads and extract unique molecular identifiers, and MiXCR was used to find CDR3 positions. Recombination models were inferred per individual with the repgenHMM and IGoR tools using an EM algorithm. Shared clonotype analysis was performed with the tcR package in R, normalizing sharing by the product of cloneset sizes. To study raw recombination free of thymic and clonal selection effects, out-of-frame nonproductive sequences were analyzed. Using fastp trimming at Q25 and MiXCR clonotype assembly, TCRdb reanalyzed the public sequencing data and kept in-frame beta chains. Rows merge per CDR3 protein into single entries with the most common DNA and genes. TCRdb's processing, not the study's, gives the V and J calls here. This sample gives 550,000 to 800,000 distinct CDR3 sequences in total; roughly 6.6% of them show up just once. Of the sample, roughly 1.6% is held by the ten largest clones.

Every donor was a healthy Caucasian. The twin cohort comprised three pairs of female monozygotic twins, all aged about 18 to 30 years. Peripheral blood mononuclear cells were the source from which RNA for the TCR libraries was isolated. Trimming accounts for 5 bases at V and 0 bases at J, while the number of junction bases matched to no gene is 6. Counted from cysteine to phenylalanine, this CDR3 has 17 amino acids. The sequence is cut down to CDR3 DNA, 51 bases in frame from base 1. In the germline V gene, CDR1 corresponds to SGHRS and CDR2 to YFSETQ. Results and caveats for the whole study, not just this receptor: Zero-insertion analyses could be partly confounded by invariant T cells such as MAIT and iNKT, although diverse VJ usage argued against such confounding for most clonotypes. In monozygotic twins, out-of-frame TCR alpha sharing was systematically underestimated by recombination models, although the models agreed with sharing between unrelated individuals. Because the same donors could not be followed over many years, the conclusions depended on cross-sectional statistical analysis. Compared with coincidental sharing between unrelated individuals, out-of-frame TCR alpha sequences shared between twins had an excess of sequences with low generation probability. Fewer insertions were carried by abundant cord blood beta clonotypes; a weaker similar trend was observed in young adult naive repertoires, while no such trend was observed in memory repertoires. A weaker excess of twin sharing was found in beta out-of-frame sequences because the signal-to-noise ratio was lowered by fewer shared sequences.

This clonotype was recorded a few times. What this receptor recognizes is not known. Base-call qualities are not available, and no considerably larger clone is one nucleotide away. The same data also contributed to another study, on yellow fever vaccine responses in identical twins. Reported in the second study: The authors reported that the T cell response to vaccination in identical twins appeared partly convergent and partly personalized. The study precisely tracked vaccine-responding T cell clones in identical twins.

This receptor chain uses TRBV5-1 and TRBJ2-3, with 13 central nucleotides matching TRBD2. This receptor was identified in a woman between 18 and 29 years old in good health. Sequencing input: PBMCs. CDR3 loop: CASSSRLAGGSTDTQYF. The DNA reads TGCGCCAGCAGTAGTCGACTAGCGGGGGGTAGCACAGATACGCAGTATTTT.